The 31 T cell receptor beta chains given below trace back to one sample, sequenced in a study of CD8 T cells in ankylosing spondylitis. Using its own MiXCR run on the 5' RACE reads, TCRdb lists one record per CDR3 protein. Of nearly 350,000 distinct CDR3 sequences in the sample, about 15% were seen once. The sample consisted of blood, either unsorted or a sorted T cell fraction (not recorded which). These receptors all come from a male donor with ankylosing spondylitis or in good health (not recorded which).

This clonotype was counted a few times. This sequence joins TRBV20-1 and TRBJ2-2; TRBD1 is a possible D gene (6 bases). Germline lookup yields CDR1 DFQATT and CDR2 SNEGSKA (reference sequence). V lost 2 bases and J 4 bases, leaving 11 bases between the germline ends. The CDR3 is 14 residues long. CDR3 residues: CSARTGSVTGELFF. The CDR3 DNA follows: TGCAGTGCTAGAACAGGGAGCGTCACCGGGGAGCTGTTTTTT.

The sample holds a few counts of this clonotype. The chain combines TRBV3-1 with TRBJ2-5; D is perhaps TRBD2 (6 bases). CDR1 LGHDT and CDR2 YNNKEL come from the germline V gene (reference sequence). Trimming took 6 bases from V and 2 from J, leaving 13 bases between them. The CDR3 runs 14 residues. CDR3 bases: TGTGCCAGCAGTCGGGACCTAGCGCAAGAGACCCAGTACTTC. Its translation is CASSRDLAQETQYF.

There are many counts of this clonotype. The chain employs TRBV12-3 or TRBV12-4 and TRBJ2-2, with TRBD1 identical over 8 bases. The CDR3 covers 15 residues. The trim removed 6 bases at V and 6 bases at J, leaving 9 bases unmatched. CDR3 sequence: CASSPGQGTPGELFF. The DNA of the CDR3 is TGTGCCAGCAGCCCCGGACAGGGTACACCCGGGGAGCTGTTTTTT.

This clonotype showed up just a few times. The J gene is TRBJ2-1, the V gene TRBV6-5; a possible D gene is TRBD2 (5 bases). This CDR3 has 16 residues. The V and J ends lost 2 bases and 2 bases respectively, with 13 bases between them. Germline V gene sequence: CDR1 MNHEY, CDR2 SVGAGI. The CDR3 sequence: CASSYVGVSTYNEQFF. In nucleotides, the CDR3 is TGTGCCAGCAGTTACGTCGGGGTTAGTACCTACAATGAGCAGTTCTTC.

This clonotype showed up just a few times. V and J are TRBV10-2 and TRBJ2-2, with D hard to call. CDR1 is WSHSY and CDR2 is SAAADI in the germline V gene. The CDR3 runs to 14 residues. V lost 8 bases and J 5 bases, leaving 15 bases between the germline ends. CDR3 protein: CASRLGPGTGELFF. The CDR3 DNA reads TGCGCCAGCCGCTTAGGGCCTGGGACCGGGGAGCTGTTTTTT.

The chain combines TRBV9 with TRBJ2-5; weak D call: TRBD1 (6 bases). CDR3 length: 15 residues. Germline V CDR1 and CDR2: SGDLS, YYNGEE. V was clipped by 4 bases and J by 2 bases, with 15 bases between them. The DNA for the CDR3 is TGTGCCAGCAGCCTAGGGGGAGTGTATCAAGAGACCCAGTACTTC. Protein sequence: CASSLGGVYQETQYF.

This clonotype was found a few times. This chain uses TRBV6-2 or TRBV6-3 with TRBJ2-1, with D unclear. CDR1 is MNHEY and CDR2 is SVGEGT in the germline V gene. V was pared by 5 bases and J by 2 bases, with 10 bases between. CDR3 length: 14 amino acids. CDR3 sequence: CASSKIGTYNEQFF. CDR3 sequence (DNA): TGTGCCAGCAGTAAGATTGGGACCTACAATGAGCAGTTCTTC.

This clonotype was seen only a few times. This CDR3 is CASRDQPGTSGRAHNEQFF. CDR3 sequence (DNA): TGTGCCAGCAGGGACCAGCCCGGGACTAGCGGGAGGGCCCACAATGAGCAGTTCTTC. The chain has TRBV6-4 and TRBJ2-1, with 16 bases that match TRBD2. Losses at the gene ends were 6 bases for V and 5 bases for J; bases not matched to a gene: 13. Germline CDR1 MRHNA, CDR2 SNTAGT. The CDR3 extends over 19 amino acids.

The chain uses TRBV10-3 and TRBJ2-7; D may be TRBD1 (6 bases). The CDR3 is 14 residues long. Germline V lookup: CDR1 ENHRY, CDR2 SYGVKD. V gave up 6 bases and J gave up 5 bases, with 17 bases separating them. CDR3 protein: CAISASGTPDEQYF. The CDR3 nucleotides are TGTGCCATCAGCGCTTCCGGGACACCGGACGAGCAGTACTTC.

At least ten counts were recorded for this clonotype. The CDR3 DNA sequence: TGTGCCAGCAGCCAAGATCCAGCGGGAGTTCGTATTGAGCAGTTCTTC. Its translation: CASSQDPAGVRIEQFF. This chain links TRBV3-1 with TRBJ2-1; 8 bases are a match to TRBD2. The germline V gene encodes CDR1 LGHDT and CDR2 YNNKEL (reference sequence). The CDR3 totals 16 residues. After removal of 0 bases from V and 9 bases from J, the junction contained 10 bases not matched to a gene.

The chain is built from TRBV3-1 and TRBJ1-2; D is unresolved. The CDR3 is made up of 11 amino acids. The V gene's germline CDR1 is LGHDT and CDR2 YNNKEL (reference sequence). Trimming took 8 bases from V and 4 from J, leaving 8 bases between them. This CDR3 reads CASGPSYGYTF. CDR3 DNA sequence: TGTGCCAGCGGTCCAAGCTATGGCTACACCTTC. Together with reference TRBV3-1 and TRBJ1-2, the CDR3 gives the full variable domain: DTAVSQTPKYLVTQMGNDKSIKCEQNLGHDTMYWYKQDSKKFLKIMFSYNNKELIINETVPNRFSPKSPDKAHLNLHINSLELGDSAVYFCASGPSYGYTFGSGTRLTVV.

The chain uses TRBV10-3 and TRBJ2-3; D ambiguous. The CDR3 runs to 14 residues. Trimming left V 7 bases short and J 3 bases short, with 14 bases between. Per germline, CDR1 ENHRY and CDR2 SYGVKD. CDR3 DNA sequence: TGTGCCATCAAGGAGAAGGCAGTTACAGATACGCAGTATTTT. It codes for CAIKEKAVTDTQYF.

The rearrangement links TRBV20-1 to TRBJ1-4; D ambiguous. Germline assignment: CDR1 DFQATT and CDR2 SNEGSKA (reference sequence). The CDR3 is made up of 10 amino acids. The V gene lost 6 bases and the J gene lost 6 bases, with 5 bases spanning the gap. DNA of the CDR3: TGCAGTGCAGACGATGAAAAACTGTTTTTT. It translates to CSADDEKLFF.

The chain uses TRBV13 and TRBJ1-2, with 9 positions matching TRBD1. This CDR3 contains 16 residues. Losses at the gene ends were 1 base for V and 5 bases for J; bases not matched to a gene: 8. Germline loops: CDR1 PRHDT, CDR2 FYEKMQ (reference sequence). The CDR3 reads CASSLDGDRDNYGYTF. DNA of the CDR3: TGTGCCAGCAGCTTAGATGGGGACAGGGATAATTATGGCTACACCTTC.

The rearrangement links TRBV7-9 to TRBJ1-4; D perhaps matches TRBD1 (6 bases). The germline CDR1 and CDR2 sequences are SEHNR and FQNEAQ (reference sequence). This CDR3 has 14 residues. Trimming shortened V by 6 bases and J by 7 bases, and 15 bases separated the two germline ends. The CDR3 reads CASRQGGSSEKLFF. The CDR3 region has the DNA TGTGCCAGCAGACAAGGGGGGTCAAGTGAAAAACTGTTTTTT.

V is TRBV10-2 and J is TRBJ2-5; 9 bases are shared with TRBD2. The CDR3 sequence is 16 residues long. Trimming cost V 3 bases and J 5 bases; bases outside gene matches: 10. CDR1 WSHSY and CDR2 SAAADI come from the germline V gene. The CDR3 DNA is TGCGCCAGCAGTGATCCGGCGGGGGGGATAGCGGAGACCCAGTACTTC. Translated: CASSDPAGGIAETQYF.

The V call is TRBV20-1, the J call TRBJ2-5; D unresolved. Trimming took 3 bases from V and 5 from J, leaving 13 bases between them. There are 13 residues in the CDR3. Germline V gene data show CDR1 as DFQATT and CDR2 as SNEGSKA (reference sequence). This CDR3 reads CSASGAQAETQYF. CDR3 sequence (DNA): TGCAGTGCTAGCGGTGCCCAGGCGGAGACCCAGTACTTC.

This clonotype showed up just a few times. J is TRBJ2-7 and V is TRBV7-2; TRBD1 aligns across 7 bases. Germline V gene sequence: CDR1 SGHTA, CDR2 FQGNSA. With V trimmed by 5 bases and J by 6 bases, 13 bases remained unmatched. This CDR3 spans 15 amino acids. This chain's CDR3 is CASSNRDRQSREQYF. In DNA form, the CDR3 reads TGTGCCAGCAGCAACCGGGACAGACAGTCCCGCGAGCAGTACTTC.

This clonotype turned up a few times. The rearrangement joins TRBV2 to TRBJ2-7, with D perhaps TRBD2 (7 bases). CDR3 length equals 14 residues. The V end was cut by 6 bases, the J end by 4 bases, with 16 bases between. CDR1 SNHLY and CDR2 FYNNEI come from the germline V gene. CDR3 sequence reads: CASSAEAGAYEQYF. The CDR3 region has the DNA TGTGCCAGCAGCGCTGAGGCGGGGGCTTACGAGCAGTACTTC.

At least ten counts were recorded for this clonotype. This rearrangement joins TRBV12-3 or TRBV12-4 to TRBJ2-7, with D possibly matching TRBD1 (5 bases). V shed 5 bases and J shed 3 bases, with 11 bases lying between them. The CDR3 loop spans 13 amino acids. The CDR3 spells CASSPMTDYEQYF. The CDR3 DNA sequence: TGTGCCAGCAGTCCAATGACAGACTACGAGCAGTACTTC.

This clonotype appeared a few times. The CDR3 loop reads CASSQGRGPWDEQFF. The CDR3 DNA follows: TGTGCCAGCAGCCAAGGCAGGGGGCCTTGGGATGAGCAGTTCTTC. The V and J genes are TRBV14 and TRBJ2-1, with 8 bases lining up with TRBD1. The V segment lost 1 base and the J segment 8 bases; nucleotides outside the gene matches: 7. The CDR3 is 15 amino acids. Germline-derived CDR1 and CDR2 are SGHDN and FVKESK.

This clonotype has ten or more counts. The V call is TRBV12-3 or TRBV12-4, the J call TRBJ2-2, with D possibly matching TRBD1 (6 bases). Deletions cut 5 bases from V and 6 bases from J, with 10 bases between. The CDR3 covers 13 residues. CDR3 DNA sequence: TGTGCCAGCAGTCCATGGACAGCCGGGGAGCTGTTTTTT. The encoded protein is CASSPWTAGELFF.

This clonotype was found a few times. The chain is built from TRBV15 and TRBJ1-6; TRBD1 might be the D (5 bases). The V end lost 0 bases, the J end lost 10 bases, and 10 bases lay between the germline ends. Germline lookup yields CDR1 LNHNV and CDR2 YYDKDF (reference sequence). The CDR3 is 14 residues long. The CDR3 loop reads CATSRDLGGSPLHF. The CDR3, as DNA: TGTGCCACCAGCAGAGATCTGGGGGGATCACCCCTCCACTTT.

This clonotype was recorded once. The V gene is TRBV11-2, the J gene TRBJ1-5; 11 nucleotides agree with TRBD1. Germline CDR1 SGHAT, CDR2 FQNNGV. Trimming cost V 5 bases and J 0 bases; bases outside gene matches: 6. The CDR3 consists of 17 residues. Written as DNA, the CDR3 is TGTGCCAGCAGCCGGGGACAGGGGGGATATAGCAATCAGCCCCAGCATTTT. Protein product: CASSRGQGGYSNQPQHF.

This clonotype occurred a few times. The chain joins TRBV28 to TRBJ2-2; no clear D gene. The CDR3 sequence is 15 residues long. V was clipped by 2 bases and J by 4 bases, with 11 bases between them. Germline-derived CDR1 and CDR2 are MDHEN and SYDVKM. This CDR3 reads CASSLDGPGTGELFF. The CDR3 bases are TGTGCCAGCAGTTTAGACGGGCCCGGCACCGGGGAGCTGTTTTTT.

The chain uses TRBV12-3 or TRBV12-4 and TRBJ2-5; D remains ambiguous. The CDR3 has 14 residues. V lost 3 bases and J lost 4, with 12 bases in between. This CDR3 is CASSFQDFGETQYF. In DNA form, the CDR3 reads TGTGCCAGCAGTTTCCAGGATTTCGGAGAGACCCAGTACTTC.

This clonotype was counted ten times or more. The CDR3 spells CASSLGQGTTDTQYF. CDR3 DNA: TGTGCCAGCAGCTTAGGACAGGGGACCACAGATACGCAGTATTTT. V usage is TRBV7-2 and J usage is TRBJ2-3, with 8 bases aligning to TRBD1. This CDR3 has 15 amino acids. The V gene's germline CDR1 is SGHTA and CDR2 FQGNSA. The V gene end was trimmed by 1 base and the J gene end by 2 bases; junction bases not matched to a gene: 2.

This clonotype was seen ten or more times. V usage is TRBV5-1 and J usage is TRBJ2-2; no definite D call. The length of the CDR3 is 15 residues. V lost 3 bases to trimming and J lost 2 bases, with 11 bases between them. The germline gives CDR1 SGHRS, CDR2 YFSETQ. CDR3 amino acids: CASSWGGSNTGELFF. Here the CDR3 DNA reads TGCGCCAGCAGCTGGGGTGGTAGTAACACCGGGGAGCTGTTTTTT.

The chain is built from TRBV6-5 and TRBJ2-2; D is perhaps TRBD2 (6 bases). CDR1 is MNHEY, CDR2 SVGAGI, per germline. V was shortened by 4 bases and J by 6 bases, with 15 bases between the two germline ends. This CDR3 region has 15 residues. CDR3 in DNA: TGTGCCAGCAGTTTCAGAGGGTCGGGAGCCGGGGAGCTGTTTTTT. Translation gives CASSFRGSGAGELFF.

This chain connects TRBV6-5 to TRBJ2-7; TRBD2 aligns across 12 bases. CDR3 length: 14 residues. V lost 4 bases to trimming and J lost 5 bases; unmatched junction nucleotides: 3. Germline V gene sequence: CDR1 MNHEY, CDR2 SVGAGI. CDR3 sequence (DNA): TGTGCCAGCAGTTCCGGGACTAGCGGGCACGAGCAGTACTTC. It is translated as CASSSGTSGHEQYF.

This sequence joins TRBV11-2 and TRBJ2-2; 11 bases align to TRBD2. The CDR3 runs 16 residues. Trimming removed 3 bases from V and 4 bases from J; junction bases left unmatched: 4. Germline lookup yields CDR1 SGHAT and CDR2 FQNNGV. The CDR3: CASSFPGTSGTGELFF. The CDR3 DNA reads TGTGCCAGCAGCTTTCCCGGGACTAGCGGCACCGGGGAGCTGTTTTTT.